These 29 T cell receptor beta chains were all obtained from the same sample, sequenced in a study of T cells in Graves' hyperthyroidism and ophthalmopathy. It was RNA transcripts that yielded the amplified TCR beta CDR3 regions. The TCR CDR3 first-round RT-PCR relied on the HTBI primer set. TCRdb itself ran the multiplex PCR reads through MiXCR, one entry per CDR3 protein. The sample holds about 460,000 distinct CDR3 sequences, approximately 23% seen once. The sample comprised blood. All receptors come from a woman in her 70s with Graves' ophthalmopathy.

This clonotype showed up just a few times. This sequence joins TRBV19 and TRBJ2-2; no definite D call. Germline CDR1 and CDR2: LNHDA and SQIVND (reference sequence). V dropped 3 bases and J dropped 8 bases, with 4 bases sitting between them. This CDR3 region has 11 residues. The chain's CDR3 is CASSIWGELFF. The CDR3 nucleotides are TGTGCCAGTAGTATTTGGGGGGAGCTGTTTTTT.

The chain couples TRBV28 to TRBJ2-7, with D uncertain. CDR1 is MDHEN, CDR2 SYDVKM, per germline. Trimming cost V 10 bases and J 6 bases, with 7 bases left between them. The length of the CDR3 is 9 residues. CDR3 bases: TGTGCCACCCACTGCGAGCAGTACTTC. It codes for CATHCEQYF.

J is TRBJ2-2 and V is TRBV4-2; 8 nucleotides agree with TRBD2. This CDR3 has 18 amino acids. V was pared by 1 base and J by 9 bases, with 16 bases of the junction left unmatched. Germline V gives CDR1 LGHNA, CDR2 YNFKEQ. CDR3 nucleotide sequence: TGTGCCAGCAGCCAAGCCGGCAGGGGACTAGATCTTCACAGGGAGCTGTTTTTT. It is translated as CASSQAGRGLDLHRELFF.

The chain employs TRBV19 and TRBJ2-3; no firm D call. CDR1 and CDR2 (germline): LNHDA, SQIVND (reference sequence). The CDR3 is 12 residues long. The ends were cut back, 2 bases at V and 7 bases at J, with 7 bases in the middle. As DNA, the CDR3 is TGTGCCAGTAGTATAAGACAAAATACGCAGTATTTT. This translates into CASSIRQNTQYF.

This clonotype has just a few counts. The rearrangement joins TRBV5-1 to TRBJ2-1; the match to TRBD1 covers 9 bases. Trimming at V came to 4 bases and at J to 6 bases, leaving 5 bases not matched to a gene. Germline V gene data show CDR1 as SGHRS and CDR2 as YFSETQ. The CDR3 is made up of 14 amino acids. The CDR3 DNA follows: TGCGCCAGCAGCGCCGGGACAGGGCCCAATGAGCAGTTCTTC. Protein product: CASSAGTGPNEQFF.

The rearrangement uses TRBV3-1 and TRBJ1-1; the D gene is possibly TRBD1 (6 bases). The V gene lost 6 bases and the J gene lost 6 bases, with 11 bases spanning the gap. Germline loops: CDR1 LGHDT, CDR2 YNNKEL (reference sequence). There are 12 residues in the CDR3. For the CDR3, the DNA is TGTGCCAGCAGTTTCTCAGGGGCTGAAGCTTTCTTT. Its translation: CASSFSGAEAFF.

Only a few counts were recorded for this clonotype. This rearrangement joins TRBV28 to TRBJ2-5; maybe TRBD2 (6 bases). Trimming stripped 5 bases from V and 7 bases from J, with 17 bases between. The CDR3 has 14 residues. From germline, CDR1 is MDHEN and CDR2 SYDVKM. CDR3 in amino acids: CASSTGTSPGTQYF. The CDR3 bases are TGTGCCAGCAGTACCGGGACTTCGCCGGGGACCCAGTACTTC.

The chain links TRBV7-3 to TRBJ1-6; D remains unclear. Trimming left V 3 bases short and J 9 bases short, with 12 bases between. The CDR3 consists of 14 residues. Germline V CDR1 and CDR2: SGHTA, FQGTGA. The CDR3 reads CASSFRPRGSPLHF. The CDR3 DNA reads TGTGCCAGCAGCTTTCGACCCCGCGGTTCACCCCTCCACTTT.

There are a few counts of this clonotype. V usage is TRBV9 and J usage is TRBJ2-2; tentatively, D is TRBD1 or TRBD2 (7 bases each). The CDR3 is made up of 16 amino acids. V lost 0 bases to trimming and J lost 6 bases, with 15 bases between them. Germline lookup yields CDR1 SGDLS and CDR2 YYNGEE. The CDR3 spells CASSVGEGAPPGELFF. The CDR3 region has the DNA TGTGCCAGCAGCGTAGGGGAGGGGGCGCCTCCCGGGGAGCTGTTTTTT.

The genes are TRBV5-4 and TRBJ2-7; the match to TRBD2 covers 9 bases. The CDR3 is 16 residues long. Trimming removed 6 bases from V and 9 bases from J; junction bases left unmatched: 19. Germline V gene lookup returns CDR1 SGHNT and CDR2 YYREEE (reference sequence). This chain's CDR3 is CASTTKGAGLASVQYF. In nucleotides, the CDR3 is TGTGCCAGCACCACCAAGGGAGCCGGACTAGCGTCGGTGCAGTACTTC.

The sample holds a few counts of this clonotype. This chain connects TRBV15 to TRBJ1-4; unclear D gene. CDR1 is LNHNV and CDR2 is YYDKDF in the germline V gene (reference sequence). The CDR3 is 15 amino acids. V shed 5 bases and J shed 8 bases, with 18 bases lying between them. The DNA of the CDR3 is TGTGCCACCAGCCCTAGGAGTCTTAGTTCCGAAAAACTGTTTTTT. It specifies CATSPRSLSSEKLFF.

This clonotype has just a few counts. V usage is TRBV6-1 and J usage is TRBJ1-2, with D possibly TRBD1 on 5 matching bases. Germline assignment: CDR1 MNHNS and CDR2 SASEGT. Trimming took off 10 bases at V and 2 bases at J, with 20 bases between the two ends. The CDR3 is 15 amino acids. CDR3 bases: TGTGCCACCTTTGGACACACACCGAAAAACTATGGCTACACCTTC. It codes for CATFGHTPKNYGYTF.

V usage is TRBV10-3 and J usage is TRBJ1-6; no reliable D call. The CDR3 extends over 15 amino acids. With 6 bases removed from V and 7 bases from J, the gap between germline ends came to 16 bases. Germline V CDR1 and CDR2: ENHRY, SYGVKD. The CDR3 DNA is TGTGCCATCAGCAACCTGGCTGGCGTGAATTCACCCCTCCACTTT. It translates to CAISNLAGVNSPLHF.

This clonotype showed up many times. The CDR3 reads CASSHLLDGGELFF. The CDR3 bases are TGTGCCAGCAGCCACCTATTGGACGGCGGGGAGCTGTTTTTT. The chain links TRBV7-9 to TRBJ2-2; D call uncertain. Germline CDR1 and CDR2: SEHNR and FQNEAQ (reference sequence). Trimming took 5 bases from V and 7 from J, leaving 14 bases between them. The CDR3 spans 14 residues.

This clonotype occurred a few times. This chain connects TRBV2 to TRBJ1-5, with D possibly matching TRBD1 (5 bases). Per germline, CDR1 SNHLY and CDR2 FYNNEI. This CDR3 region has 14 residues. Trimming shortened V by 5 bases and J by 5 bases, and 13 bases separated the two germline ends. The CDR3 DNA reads TGTGCCAGCAGTACTCAGGGTTTAGATCAGCCCCAGCATTTT. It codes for CASSTQGLDQPQHF. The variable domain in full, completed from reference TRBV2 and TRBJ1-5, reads EPEVTQTPSHQVTQMGQEVILRCVPISNHLYFYWYRQILGQKVEFLVSFYNNEISEKSEIFDDQFSVERPDGSNFTLKIRSTKLEDSAMYFCASSTQGLDQPQHFGDGTRLSIL.

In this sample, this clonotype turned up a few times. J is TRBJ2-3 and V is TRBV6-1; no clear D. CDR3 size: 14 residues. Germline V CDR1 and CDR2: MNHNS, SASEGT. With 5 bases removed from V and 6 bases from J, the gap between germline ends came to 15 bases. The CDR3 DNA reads TGTGCCAGCAGTCCGTCTGTCAATCGGGATACGCAGTATTTT. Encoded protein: CASSPSVNRDTQYF.

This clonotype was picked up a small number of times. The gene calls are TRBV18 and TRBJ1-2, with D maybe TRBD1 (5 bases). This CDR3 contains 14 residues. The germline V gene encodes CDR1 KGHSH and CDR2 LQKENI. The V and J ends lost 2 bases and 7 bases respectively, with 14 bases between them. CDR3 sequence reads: CASSPFEQVPGYTF. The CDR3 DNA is TGTGCCAGCTCACCATTCGAACAGGTTCCTGGCTACACCTTC.

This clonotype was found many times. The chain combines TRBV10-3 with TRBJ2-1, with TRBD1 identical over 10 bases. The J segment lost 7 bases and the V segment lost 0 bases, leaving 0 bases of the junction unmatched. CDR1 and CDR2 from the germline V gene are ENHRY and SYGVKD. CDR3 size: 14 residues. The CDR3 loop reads CAISESDRGNEQFF. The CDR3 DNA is TGTGCCATCAGTGAGTCGGACAGGGGGAATGAGCAGTTCTTC.

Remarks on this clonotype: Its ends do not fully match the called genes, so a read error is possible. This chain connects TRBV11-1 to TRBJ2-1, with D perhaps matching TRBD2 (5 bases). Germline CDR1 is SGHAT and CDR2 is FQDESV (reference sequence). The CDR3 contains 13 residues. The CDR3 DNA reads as TGTGCCAGCAGCACGCGGGCCGCTGTAGTGCAGCTCTTC. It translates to CASSTRAAVVQLF.

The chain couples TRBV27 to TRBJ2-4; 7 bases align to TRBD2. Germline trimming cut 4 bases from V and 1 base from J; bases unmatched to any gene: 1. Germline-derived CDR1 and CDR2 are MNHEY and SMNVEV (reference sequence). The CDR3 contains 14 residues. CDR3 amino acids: CASSWGGAKNIQYF. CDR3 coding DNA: TGTGCCAGCAGTTGGGGGGGGGCCAAAAACATTCAGTACTTC.

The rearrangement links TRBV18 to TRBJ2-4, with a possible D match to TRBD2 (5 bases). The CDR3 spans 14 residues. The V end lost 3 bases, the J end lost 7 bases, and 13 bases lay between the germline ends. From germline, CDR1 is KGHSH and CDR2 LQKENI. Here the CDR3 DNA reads TGTGCCAGCTCACCCGATTTATCGGGGAACATTCAGTACTTC. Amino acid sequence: CASSPDLSGNIQYF.

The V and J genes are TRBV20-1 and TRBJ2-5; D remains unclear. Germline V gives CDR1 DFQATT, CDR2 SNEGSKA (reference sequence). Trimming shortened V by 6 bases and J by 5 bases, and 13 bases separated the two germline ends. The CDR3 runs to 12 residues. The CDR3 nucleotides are TGCAGTGCCCATCCATCGGCGGAGACCCAGTACTTC. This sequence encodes CSAHPSAETQYF.

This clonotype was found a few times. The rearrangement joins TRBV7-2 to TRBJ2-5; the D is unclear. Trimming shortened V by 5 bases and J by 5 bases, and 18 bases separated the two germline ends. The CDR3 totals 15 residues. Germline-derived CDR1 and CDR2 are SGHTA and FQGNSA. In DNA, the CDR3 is TGTGCCAGCAGCGCTCACGGGCCCCCCGGGGAGACCCAGTACTTC. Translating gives CASSAHGPPGETQYF.

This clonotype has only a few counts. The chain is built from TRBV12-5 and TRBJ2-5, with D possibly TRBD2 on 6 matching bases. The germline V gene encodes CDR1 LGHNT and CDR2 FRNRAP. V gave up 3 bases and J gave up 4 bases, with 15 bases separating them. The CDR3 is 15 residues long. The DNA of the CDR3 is TGTGCTAGTGGTTTCGAACGCGGGGTAGCAGAGACCCAGTACTTC. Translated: CASGFERGVAETQYF.

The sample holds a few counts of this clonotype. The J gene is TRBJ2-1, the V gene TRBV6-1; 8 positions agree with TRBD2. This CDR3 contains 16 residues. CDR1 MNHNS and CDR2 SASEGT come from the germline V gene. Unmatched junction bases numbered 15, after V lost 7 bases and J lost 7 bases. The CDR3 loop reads CASKVWKSGRGNEQFF. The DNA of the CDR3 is TGTGCCAGCAAAGTGTGGAAAAGCGGGAGAGGTAATGAGCAGTTCTTC.

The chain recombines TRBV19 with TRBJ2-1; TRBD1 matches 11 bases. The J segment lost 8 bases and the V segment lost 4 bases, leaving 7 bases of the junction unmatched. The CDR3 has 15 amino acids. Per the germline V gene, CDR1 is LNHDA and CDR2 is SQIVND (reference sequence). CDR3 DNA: TGTGCCAGTAGTACTGGACAGGGGGCATCGGATGAGCAGTTCTTC. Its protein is CASSTGQGASDEQFF.

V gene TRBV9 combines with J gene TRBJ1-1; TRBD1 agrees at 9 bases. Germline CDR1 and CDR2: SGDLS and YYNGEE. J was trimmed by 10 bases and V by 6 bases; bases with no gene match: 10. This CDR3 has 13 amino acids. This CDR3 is CASNGGTGFTAFF. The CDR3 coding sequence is TGTGCCAGCAACGGGGGGACAGGGTTCACAGCTTTCTTT.

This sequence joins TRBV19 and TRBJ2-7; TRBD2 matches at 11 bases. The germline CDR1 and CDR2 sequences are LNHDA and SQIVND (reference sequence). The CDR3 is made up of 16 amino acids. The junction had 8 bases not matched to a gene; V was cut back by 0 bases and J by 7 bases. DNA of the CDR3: TGTGCCAGTAGTATAGACATGACTAGCGGGACTCGGGAGCAGTACTTC. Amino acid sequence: CASSIDMTSGTREQYF.

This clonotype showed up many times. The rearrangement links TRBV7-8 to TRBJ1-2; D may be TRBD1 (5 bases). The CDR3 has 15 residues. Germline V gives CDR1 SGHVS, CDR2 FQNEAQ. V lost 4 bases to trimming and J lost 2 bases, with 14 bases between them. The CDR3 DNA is TGTGCCAGCAGCTCTCGGGGGGGTGGGAACTATGGCTACACCTTC. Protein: CASSSRGGGNYGYTF.